The clone carrying this T cell receptor (beta chain) was seen a single time. Sequenced by immunoSEQ multiplex PCR; TCRdb stores in-frame clones only, minus some. The repertoire holds roughly 300,000 clones, with approximately 83% as singletons. The record originates from a study of blood T cell repertoires in COVID-19. CDR3 length equals 15 residues. The V gene end was trimmed by 5 bases and the J gene end by 6 bases; junction bases not matched to a gene: 11. CDR1 and CDR2 (germline): MNHEY, SVGEGT. This sequence joins TRBV6-2 or TRBV6-3 and TRBJ2-7, with 9 positions matching TRBD1. This clonotype originated in a human donor in a cohort sampled during active COVID-19. What was sequenced was peripheral blood. The CDR3 spells CASSLQGQGWGEQYF. The CDR3 nucleotides are TGTGCCAGCAGTCTCCAGGGACAGGGATGGGGCGAGCAGTACTTC.